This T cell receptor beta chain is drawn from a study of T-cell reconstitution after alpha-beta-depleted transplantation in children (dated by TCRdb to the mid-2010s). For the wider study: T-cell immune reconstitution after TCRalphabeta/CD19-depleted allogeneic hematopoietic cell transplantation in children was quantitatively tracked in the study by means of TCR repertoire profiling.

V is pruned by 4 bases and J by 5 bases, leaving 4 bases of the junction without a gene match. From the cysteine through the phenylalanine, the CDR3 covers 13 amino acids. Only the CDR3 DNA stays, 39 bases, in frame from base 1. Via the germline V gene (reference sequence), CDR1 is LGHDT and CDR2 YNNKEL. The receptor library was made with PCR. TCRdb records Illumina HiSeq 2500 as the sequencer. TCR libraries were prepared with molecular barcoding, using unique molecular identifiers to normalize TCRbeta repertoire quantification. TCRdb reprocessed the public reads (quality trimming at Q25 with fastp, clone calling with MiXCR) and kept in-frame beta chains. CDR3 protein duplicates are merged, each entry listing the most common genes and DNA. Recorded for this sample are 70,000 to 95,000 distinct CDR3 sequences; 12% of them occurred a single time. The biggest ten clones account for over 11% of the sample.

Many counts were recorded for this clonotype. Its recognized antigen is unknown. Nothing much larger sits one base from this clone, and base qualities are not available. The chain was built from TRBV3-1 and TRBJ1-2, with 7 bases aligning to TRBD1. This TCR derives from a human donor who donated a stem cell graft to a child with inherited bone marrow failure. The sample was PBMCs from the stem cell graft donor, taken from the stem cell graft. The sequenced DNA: TGTGCCAGCAGCCGCGGGACAGAGTATGGCTACACCTTC. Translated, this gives CASSRGTEYGYTF.